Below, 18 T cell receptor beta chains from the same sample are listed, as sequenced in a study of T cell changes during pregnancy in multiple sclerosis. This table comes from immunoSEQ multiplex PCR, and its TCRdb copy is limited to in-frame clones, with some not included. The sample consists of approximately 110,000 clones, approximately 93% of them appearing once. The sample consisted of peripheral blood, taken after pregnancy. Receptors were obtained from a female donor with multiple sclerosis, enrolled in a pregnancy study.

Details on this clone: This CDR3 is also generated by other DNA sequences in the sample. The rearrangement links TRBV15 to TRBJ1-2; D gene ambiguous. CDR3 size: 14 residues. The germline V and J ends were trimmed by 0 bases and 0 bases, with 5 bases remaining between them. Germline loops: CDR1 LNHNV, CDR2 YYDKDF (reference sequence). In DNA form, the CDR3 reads TGTGCCACCAGCAGAGATGCGGCTAACTATGGCTACACCTTC. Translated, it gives CATSRDAANYGYTF.

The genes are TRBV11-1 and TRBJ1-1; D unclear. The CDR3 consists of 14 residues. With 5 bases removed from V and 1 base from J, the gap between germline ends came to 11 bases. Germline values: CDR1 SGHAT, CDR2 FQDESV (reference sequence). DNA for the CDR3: TGTGCCAGCAGCGAAGTACTACAGAACACTGAAGCTTTCTTT. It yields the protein CASSEVLQNTEAFF.

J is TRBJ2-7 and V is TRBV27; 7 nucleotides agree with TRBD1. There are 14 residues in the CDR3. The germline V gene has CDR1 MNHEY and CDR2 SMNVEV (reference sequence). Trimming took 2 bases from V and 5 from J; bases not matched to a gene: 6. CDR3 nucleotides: TGTGCCAGCAGTTTAAGGGGGCCTGGGAACGAGCAGTACTTC. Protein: CASSLRGPGNEQYF.

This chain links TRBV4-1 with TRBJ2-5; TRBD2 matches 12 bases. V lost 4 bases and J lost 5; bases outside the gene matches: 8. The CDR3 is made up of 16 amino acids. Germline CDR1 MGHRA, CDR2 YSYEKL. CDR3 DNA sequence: TGCGCCAGCAGCCCTACGACTAGCGGGGGATGGGAGACCCAGTACTTC. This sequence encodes CASSPTTSGGWETQYF.

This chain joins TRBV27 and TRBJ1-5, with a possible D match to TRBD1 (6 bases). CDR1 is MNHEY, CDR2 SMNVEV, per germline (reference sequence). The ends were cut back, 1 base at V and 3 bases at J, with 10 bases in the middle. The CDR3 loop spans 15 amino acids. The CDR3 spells CASSLWQGNNQPQHF. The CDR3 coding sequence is TGTGCCAGCAGTTTATGGCAGGGGAACAATCAGCCCCAGCATTTT.

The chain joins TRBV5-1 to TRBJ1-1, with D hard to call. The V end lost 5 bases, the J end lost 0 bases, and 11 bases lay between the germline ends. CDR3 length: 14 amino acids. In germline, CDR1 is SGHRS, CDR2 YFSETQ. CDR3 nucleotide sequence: TGCGCCAGCAGAAAAGAACACCTGAACACTGAAGCTTTCTTT. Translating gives CASRKEHLNTEAFF.

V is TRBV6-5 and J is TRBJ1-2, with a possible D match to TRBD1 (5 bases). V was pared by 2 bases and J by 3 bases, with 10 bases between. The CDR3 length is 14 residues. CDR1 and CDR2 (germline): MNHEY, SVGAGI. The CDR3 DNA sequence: TGTGCCAGCAGTTACATGACGGGGGACTATGGCTACACCTTC. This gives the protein CASSYMTGDYGYTF.

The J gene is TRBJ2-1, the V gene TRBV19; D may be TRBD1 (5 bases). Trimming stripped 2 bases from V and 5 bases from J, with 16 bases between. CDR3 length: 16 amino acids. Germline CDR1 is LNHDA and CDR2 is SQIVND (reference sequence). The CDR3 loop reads CASSIQGIRLHNEQFF. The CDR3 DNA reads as TGTGCCAGTAGTATACAGGGCATACGGCTACACAATGAGCAGTTCTTC. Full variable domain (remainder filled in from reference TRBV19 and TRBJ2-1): DGGITQSPKYLFRKEGQNVTLSCEQNLNHDAMYWYRQDPGQGLRLIYYSQIVNDFQKGDIAEGYSVSREKKESFPLTVTSAQKNPTAFYLCASSIQGIRLHNEQFFGPGTRLTVL.

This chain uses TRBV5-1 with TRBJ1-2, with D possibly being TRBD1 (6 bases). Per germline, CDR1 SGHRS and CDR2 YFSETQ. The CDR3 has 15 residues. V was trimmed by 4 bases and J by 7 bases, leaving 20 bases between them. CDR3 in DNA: TGCGCCAGCAGCCGGGGGGACATGGAATTGGCTGGCTACACCTTC. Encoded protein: CASSRGDMELAGYTF.

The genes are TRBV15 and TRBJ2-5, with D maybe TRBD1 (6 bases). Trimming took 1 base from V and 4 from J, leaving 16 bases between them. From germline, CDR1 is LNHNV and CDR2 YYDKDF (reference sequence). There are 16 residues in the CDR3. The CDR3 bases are TGTGCCACCAGCAGAGTTGGAACCGGGACATTAGAGACCCAGTACTTC. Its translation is CATSRVGTGTLETQYF.

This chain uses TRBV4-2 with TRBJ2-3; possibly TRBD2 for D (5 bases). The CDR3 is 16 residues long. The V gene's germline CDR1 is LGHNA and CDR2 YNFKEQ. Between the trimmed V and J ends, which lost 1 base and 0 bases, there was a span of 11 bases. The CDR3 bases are TGTGCCAGCAGCCAAGTGAGCGGCTTTAGCACAGATACGCAGTATTTT. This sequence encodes CASSQVSGFSTDTQYF.

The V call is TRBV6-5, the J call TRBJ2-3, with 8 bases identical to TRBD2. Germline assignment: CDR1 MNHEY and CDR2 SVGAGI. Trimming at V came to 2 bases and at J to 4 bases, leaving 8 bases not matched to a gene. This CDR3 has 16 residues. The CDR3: CASSYRAGAGADTQYF. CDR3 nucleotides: TGTGCCAGCAGTTACCGGGCTGGAGCGGGGGCAGATACGCAGTATTTT.

Here the CDR3 DNA reads TGTGCCAGCAGCTACTGGACAGGGAACTATGGCTACACCTTC. This translates into CASSYWTGNYGYTF. The rearrangement uses TRBV5-8 and TRBJ1-2, with TRBD1 matching over 8 bases. Per the germline V gene, CDR1 is SGHTS and CDR2 is YDEGEE. V was clipped by 3 bases and J by 2 bases; unmatched bases: 3. CDR3 length equals 14 residues.

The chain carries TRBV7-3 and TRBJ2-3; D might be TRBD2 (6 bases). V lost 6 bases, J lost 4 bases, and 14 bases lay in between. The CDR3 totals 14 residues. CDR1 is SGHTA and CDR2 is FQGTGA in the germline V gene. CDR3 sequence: CASSSMGGADTQYF. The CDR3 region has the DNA TGTGCCAGCAGTTCCATGGGGGGTGCAGATACGCAGTATTTT.

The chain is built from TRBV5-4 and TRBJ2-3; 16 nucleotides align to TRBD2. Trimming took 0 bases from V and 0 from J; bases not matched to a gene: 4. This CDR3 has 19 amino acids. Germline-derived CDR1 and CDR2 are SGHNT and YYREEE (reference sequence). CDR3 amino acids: CASSLEGLAGGFSTDTQYF. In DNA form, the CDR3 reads TGTGCCAGCAGCTTGGAGGGACTAGCGGGGGGGTTTAGCACAGATACGCAGTATTTT. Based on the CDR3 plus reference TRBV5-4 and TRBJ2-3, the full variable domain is ETGVTQSPTHLIKTRGQQVTLRCSSQSGHNTVSWYQQALGQGPQFIFQYYREEENGRGNFPPRFSGLQFPNYSSELNVNALELDDSALYLCASSLEGLAGGFSTDTQYFGPGTRLTVL.

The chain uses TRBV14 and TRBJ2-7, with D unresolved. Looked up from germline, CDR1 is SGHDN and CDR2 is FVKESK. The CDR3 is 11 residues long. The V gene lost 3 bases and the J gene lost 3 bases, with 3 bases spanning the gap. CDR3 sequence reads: CASSHSYEQYF. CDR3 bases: TGTGCCAGCAGCCACAGCTACGAGCAGTACTTC.

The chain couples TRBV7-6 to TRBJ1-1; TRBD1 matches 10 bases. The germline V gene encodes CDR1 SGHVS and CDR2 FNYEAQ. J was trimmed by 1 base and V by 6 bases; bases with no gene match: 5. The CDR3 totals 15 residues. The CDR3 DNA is TGTGCCAGCAGTTCGACAGGGGGCGGGAACACTGAAGCTTTCTTT. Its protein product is CASSSTGGGNTEAFF.

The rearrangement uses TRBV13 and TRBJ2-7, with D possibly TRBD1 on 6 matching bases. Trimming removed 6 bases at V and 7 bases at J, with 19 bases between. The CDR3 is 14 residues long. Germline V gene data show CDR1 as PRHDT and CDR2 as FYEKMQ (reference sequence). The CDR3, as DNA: TGTGCCAGCAGTGACCCGGGCAGGGGACGTGAGCAGTACTTC. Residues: CASSDPGRGREQYF.